This is a list of T cell receptor beta chains from one sample in a study of regulatory T cells in long-lasting Graves disease. TCRdb re-called the multiplex PCR reads with MiXCR, one entry per CDR3 protein. This table holds under 300,000 distinct CDR3 sequences, 20% found once. The sequenced sample was peripheral blood mononuclear cells (PBMCs), obtained at new diagnosis, from a patient treated with antithyroid drugs. The receptors come from a female donor with Graves disease. The CDR3 runs from the conserved cysteine through the conserved F or W. Fields, in order: V gene, J gene, D gene, clone size, CDR3 protein, CDR3 DNA. A D gene is named only where the DNA matches it firmly. The size of a clone is reported for some rows only, either as once, few or many, or as a class for expanded clones.

v_gene: TRBV7-6
j_gene: TRBJ1-5
d_gene: NA
abundance: many
CDR3aa: CASSQGQNSNQPQHF
CDR3nt: TGTGCCAGCAGCCAAGGACAAAATAGCAATCAGCCCCAGCATTTT

v_gene: TRBV7-2
j_gene: TRBJ1-1
d_gene: NA
abundance: many
CDR3aa: CASRLSGSPEAFF
CDR3nt: TGTGCCAGCAGGCTCTCCGGGAGCCCTGAAGCTTTCTTT

v_gene: TRBV7-2
j_gene: TRBJ2-5
d_gene: NA
abundance: NA
CDR3aa: CASISPGDGSETQYF
CDR3nt: TGTGCCAGCATCTCCCCGGGCGACGGGTCGGAGACCCAGTACTTC

v_gene: TRBV7-2
j_gene: TRBJ1-5
d_gene: NA
abundance: many
CDR3aa: CASSLIPNSNQPQHF
CDR3nt: TGTGCCAGCAGCTTGATTCCAAATAGCAATCAGCCCCAGCATTTT

v_gene: TRBV5-1
j_gene: TRBJ1-2
d_gene: NA
abundance: NA
CDR3aa: CASSHRVNYGYTF
CDR3nt: TGCGCCAGCAGCCACAGGGTTAACTATGGCTACACCTTC

v_gene: TRBV20-1
j_gene: TRBJ2-1
d_gene: TRBD2
abundance: many
CDR3aa: CSARDQLAGGYNEQFF
CDR3nt: TGCAGTGCTAGAGATCAACTAGCGGGGGGATACAATGAGCAGTTCTTC

v_gene: TRBV12-3/TRBV12-4
j_gene: TRBJ1-1
d_gene: TRBD1
abundance: many
CDR3aa: CASSSPGTGPHTEAFF
CDR3nt: TGTGCCAGCAGTTCACCCGGGACAGGGCCGCACACTGAAGCTTTCTTT

v_gene: TRBV20-1
j_gene: TRBJ1-4
d_gene: NA
abundance: once
CDR3aa: CSARNPGALGSGKLFF
CDR3nt: TGCAGTGCTAGAAACCCCGGGGCCCTGGGGAGCGGAAAACTGTTTTTT

v_gene: TRBV20-1
j_gene: TRBJ1-4
d_gene: TRBD1
abundance: many
CDR3aa: CSATGTGNEKLFF
CDR3nt: TGCAGTGCTACCGGGACAGGGAATGAAAAACTGTTTTTT

v_gene: TRBV30
j_gene: TRBJ2-5
d_gene: TRBD2
abundance: many
CDR3aa: CAWSPGTSRETQYF
CDR3nt: TGTGCCTGGAGTCCCGGGACTAGCAGGGAGACCCAGTACTTC

v_gene: TRBV10-3
j_gene: TRBJ2-7
d_gene: NA
abundance: few
CDR3aa: CAIGAGQAEQYF
CDR3nt: TGTGCCATCGGGGCAGGGCAGGCCGAGCAGTACTTC

v_gene: TRBV10-1
j_gene: TRBJ2-3
d_gene: NA
abundance: many
CDR3aa: CASSPSRGTSSDTQYF
CDR3nt: TGCGCCAGCAGCCCCAGTAGGGGGACTTCCTCAGATACGCAGTATTTT

v_gene: TRBV7-9
j_gene: TRBJ2-7
d_gene: NA
abundance: NA
CDR3aa: CASSLAHRDHEQYF
CDR3nt: TGTGCCAGCAGCTTAGCGCACAGGGATCACGAGCAGTACTTC

v_gene: TRBV5-6
j_gene: TRBJ2-2
d_gene: NA
abundance: many
CDR3aa: CASSLNEVHRELFF
CDR3nt: TGTGCCAGCAGCTTGAATGAGGTGCATAGGGAGCTGTTTTTT

v_gene: TRBV10-3
j_gene: TRBJ2-2
d_gene: NA
abundance: many
CDR3aa: CAISDGNLAGELFF
CDR3nt: TGTGCCATCAGTGATGGTAATCTTGCCGGGGAGCTGTTTTTT

v_gene: TRBV20-1
j_gene: TRBJ2-3
d_gene: NA
abundance: many
CDR3aa: CSASSAGLEGDTQYF
CDR3nt: TGCAGTGCTTCCTCGGCGGGGTTGGAGGGAGATACGCAGTATTTT

v_gene: TRBV18
j_gene: TRBJ2-1
d_gene: TRBD2
abundance: many
CDR3aa: CASSRLALGTTDNEQFF
CDR3nt: TGTGCCAGCTCGCGACTGGCCCTCGGGACTACTGACAATGAGCAGTTCTTC

v_gene: TRBV6-1
j_gene: TRBJ1-4
d_gene: NA
abundance: many
CDR3aa: CASSQPTADSNEKLFF
CDR3nt: TGTGCCAGCAGTCAACCGACGGCGGACAGCAATGAAAAACTGTTTTTT

v_gene: TRBV7-2
j_gene: TRBJ2-5
d_gene: TRBD1
abundance: many
CDR3aa: CASSLGALTGGSIGETQYF
CDR3nt: TGTGCCAGCAGCTTAGGGGCCCTGACAGGGGGCTCTATTGGAGAGACCCAGTACTTC

v_gene: TRBV19
j_gene: TRBJ2-7
d_gene: TRBD2
abundance: many
CDR3aa: CASSITSGSYEQYF
CDR3nt: TGTGCCAGTAGTATTACTAGCGGGAGCTACGAGCAGTACTTC

v_gene: TRBV5-6
j_gene: TRBJ2-1
d_gene: NA
abundance: many
CDR3aa: CASSLPVYNEQFF
CDR3nt: TGTGCCAGCAGCTTGCCAGTTTACAATGAGCAGTTCTTC

v_gene: TRBV7-2
j_gene: TRBJ2-7
d_gene: TRBD1
abundance: NA
CDR3aa: CASSIGQGRYEQYF
CDR3nt: TGTGCCAGCAGCATCGGACAGGGGAGGTACGAGCAGTACTTC

v_gene: TRBV7-8
j_gene: TRBJ2-2
d_gene: TRBD1
abundance: many
CDR3aa: CASSLQGAGELFF
CDR3nt: TGTGCCAGCAGCTTGCAGGGGGCCGGGGAGCTGTTTTTT

v_gene: TRBV24-1
j_gene: TRBJ1-2
d_gene: TRBD1
abundance: NA
CDR3aa: CATSDPRTGTTLF
CDR3nt: TGTGCCACCAGTGATCCCCGGACAGGAACAACTCTCTTC

v_gene: TRBV12-3/TRBV12-4
j_gene: TRBJ1-2
d_gene: NA
abundance: many
CDR3aa: CASSRGGATNYGYTF
CDR3nt: TGTGCCAGCAGTCGGGGGGGGGCCACTAACTATGGCTACACCTTC

v_gene: TRBV19
j_gene: TRBJ2-1
d_gene: NA
abundance: many
CDR3aa: CASRDGYNEQFF
CDR3nt: TGTGCCAGTAGAGACGGATACAATGAGCAGTTCTTC

v_gene: TRBV5-4
j_gene: TRBJ2-7
d_gene: TRBD1
abundance: few
CDR3aa: CASSFGLTGVGYEQYF
CDR3nt: TGTGCCAGCAGCTTCGGGCTGACAGGGGTCGGCTACGAGCAGTACTTC

v_gene: TRBV20-1
j_gene: TRBJ2-1
d_gene: TRBD2
abundance: many
CDR3aa: CSASGTSGNNEQFF
CDR3nt: TGCAGTGCATCCGGGACTAGCGGGAACAATGAGCAGTTCTTC

v_gene: TRBV29-1
j_gene: TRBJ2-5
d_gene: TRBD1
abundance: many
CDR3aa: CSVDSGGETQYF
CDR3nt: TGCAGCGTTGATTCAGGGGGAGAGACCCAGTACTTC

v_gene: TRBV7-3
j_gene: TRBJ1-6
d_gene: NA
abundance: many
CDR3aa: CASSLGGYNSPLHF
CDR3nt: TGTGCCAGCAGCTTAGGGGGTTATAATTCACCCCTCCACTTT

v_gene: TRBV18
j_gene: TRBJ2-3
d_gene: TRBD2
abundance: few
CDR3aa: CASSPNAASGGATDTQYF
CDR3nt: TGTGCCAGCTCACCAAATGCGGCTAGCGGGGGGGCCACAGATACGCAGTATTTT

v_gene: TRBV30
j_gene: TRBJ2-2
d_gene: NA
abundance: many
CDR3aa: CAWGGRTGELFF
CDR3nt: TGTGCCTGGGGGGGACGGACCGGGGAGCTGTTTTTT

v_gene: TRBV28
j_gene: TRBJ2-5
d_gene: NA
abundance: few
CDR3aa: CASSLYDSYQETQYF
CDR3nt: TGTGCCAGCAGTCTGTACGACTCTTACCAAGAGACCCAGTACTTC

v_gene: TRBV6-2/TRBV6-3
j_gene: TRBJ2-3
d_gene: NA
abundance: many
CDR3aa: CASSETRRQTTDTQYF
CDR3nt: TGTGCCAGCAGTGAAACTCGTAGACAGACCACAGATACGCAGTATTTT

v_gene: TRBV20-1
j_gene: TRBJ2-3
d_gene: TRBD2
abundance: many
CDR3aa: CSASSGGITDTQYF
CDR3nt: TGCAGTGCTAGCAGCGGGGGCATCACAGATACGCAGTATTTT

v_gene: TRBV10-3
j_gene: TRBJ1-3
d_gene: NA
abundance: NA
CDR3aa: CAISDPKVPGNTIYF
CDR3nt: TGTGCCATCAGTGACCCTAAGGTCCCTGGAAACACCATATATTTT

v_gene: TRBV16
j_gene: TRBJ1-5
d_gene: NA
abundance: many
CDR3aa: CASSQSVQQPQHF
CDR3nt: TGTGCCAGCAGCCAATCGGTCCAGCAGCCCCAGCATTTT

v_gene: TRBV2
j_gene: TRBJ1-5
d_gene: NA
abundance: NA
CDR3aa: CTSSEGGLGNRPQHF
CDR3nt: TGTACCAGCAGTGAGGGGGGTTTAGGCAATCGGCCCCAGCATTTT

v_gene: TRBV4-2
j_gene: TRBJ1-5
d_gene: NA
abundance: many
CDR3aa: CASSRDGRTDNQPQHF
CDR3nt: TGTGCCAGCAGCCGCGATGGACGGACAGACAATCAGCCCCAGCATTTT

v_gene: TRBV5-6
j_gene: TRBJ2-2
d_gene: TRBD2
abundance: many
CDR3aa: CASSSVAGRTGELFF
CDR3nt: TGTGCCAGCAGCTCGGTAGCGGGAAGGACCGGGGAGCTGTTTTTT

v_gene: TRBV7-9
j_gene: TRBJ2-3
d_gene: TRBD2
abundance: many
CDR3aa: CASSDQGAGGGDTQYF
CDR3nt: TGTGCCAGCAGCGACCAAGGAGCGGGAGGTGGAGATACGCAGTATTTT

v_gene: TRBV11-2
j_gene: TRBJ1-1
d_gene: NA
abundance: many
CDR3aa: CASSFDWNTEAFF
CDR3nt: TGTGCCAGCAGCTTTGACTGGAACACTGAAGCTTTCTTT

v_gene: TRBV7-7
j_gene: TRBJ2-2
d_gene: NA
abundance: NA
CDR3aa: CASSQEAGSNTGELFF
CDR3nt: TGTGCCAGCAGCCAAGAGGCGGGTTCGAACACCGGGGAGCTGTTTTTT

v_gene: TRBV5-5
j_gene: TRBJ1-1
d_gene: TRBD1
abundance: few
CDR3aa: CASSSNIPGQKAFF
CDR3nt: TGTGCCAGCAGCTCGAATATTCCGGGACAGAAAGCTTTCTTT

v_gene: TRBV3-1
j_gene: TRBJ2-7
d_gene: TRBD2
abundance: NA
CDR3aa: CASSQGASGAYEQYF
CDR3nt: TGTGCCAGCAGCCAAGGGGCTAGCGGGGCCTACGAGCAGTACTTC

v_gene: TRBV5-1
j_gene: TRBJ2-2
d_gene: NA
abundance: many
CDR3aa: CASSLRANTGELFF
CDR3nt: TGCGCCAGCAGCTTGCGAGCGAACACCGGGGAGCTGTTTTTT

v_gene: TRBV7-2
j_gene: TRBJ2-3
d_gene: NA
abundance: NA
CDR3aa: CASSLEPIRTSTDTQYF
CDR3nt: TGTGCCAGCAGCCTAGAGCCTATACGGACTAGCACAGATACGCAGTATTTT

v_gene: TRBV7-3
j_gene: TRBJ1-2
d_gene: NA
abundance: many
CDR3aa: CASSTSGGYGYTF
CDR3nt: TGTGCCAGCAGTACCAGTGGGGGTTATGGCTACACCTTC

v_gene: TRBV27
j_gene: TRBJ2-6
d_gene: TRBD1
abundance: many
CDR3aa: CASSFLDRGPGANVLTF
CDR3nt: TGTGCCAGCAGTTTTCTGGACAGGGGTCCTGGGGCCAACGTCCTGACTTTC

v_gene: TRBV6-2/TRBV6-3
j_gene: TRBJ2-2
d_gene: NA
abundance: few
CDR3aa: CASSPYFGELFF
CDR3nt: TGTGCCAGCAGCCCATACTTCGGGGAGCTGTTTTTT